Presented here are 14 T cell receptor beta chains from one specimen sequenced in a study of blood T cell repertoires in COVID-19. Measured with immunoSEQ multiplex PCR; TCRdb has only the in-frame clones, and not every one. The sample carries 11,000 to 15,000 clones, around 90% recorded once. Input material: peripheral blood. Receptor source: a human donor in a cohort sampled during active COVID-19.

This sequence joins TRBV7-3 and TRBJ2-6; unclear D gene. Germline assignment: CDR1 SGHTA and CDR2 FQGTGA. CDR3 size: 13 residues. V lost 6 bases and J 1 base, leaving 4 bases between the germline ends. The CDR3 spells CASSPSGANVLTF. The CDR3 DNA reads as TGTGCCAGCAGTCCGTCTGGGGCCAACGTCCTGACTTTC.

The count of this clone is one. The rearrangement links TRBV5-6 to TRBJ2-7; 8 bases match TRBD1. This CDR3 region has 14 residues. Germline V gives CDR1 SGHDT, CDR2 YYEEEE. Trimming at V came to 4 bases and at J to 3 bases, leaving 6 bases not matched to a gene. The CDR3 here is CASSPGQGHYEQYF. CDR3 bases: TGTGCCAGCAGCCCCGGACAGGGTCACTACGAGCAGTACTTC.

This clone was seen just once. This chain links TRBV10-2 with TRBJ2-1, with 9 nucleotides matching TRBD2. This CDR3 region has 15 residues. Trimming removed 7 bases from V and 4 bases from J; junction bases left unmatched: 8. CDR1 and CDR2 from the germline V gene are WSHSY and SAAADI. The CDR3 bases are TGCGCCAGCATTTGGCGGGAGGGCCCTTACAATGAGCAGTTCTTC. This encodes CASIWREGPYNEQFF.

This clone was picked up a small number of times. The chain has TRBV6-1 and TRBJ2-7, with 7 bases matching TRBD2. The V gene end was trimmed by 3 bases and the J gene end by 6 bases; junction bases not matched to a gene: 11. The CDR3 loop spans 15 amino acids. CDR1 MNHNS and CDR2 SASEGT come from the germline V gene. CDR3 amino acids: CASSEGPGGRSEQYF. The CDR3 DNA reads TGTGCCAGCAGTGAGGGCCCGGGAGGTAGGAGCGAGCAGTACTTC.

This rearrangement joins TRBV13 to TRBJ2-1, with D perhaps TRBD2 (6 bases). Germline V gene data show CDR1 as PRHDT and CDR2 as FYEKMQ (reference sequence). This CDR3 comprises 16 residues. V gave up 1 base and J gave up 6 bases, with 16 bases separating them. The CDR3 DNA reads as TGTGCCAGCAGCTTAGAAAACGGGGGTATTCTCAATGAGCAGTTCTTC. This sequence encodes CASSLENGGILNEQFF.

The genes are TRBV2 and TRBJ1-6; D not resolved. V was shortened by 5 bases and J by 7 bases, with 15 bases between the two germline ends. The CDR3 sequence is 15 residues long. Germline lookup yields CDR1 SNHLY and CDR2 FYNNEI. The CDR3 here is CASSPPPSRNSPLHF. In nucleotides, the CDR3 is TGTGCCAGCAGTCCTCCCCCGAGCCGGAATTCACCCCTCCACTTT.

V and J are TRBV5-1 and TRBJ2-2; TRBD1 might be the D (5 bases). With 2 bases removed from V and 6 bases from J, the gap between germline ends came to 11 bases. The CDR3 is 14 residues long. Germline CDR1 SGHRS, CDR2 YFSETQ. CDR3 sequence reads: CASSFFRAAGELFF. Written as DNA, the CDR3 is TGCGCCAGCAGCTTTTTCAGGGCGGCCGGGGAGCTGTTTTTT.

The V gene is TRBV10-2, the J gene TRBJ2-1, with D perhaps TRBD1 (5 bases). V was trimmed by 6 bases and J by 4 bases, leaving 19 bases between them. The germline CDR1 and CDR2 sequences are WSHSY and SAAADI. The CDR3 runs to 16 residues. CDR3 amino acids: CASRTLQGGFYNEQFF. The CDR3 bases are TGCGCCAGCAGGACACTTCAGGGCGGATTTTACAATGAGCAGTTCTTC.

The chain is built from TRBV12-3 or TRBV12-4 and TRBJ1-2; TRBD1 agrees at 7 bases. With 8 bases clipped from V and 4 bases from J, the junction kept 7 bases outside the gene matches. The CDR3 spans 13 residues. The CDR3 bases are TGTGCCAGCGGCTACAGGGGTTCCTATGGCTACACCTTC. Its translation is CASGYRGSYGYTF.

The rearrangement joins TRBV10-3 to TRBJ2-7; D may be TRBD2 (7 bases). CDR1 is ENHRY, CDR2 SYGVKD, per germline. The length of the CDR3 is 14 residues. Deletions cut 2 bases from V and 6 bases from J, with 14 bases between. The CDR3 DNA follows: TGTGCCATCAGTGAGGAGGGGGGGGGAGCCGAGCAGTACTTC. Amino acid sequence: CAISEEGGGAEQYF.

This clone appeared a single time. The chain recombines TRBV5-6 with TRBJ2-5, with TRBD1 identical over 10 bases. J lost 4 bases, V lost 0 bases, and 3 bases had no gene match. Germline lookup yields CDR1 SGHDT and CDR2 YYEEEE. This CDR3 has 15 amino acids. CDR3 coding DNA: TGTGCCAGCAGCTTGGCTGACAGGGGGCGAGAGACCCAGTACTTC. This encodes CASSLADRGRETQYF.

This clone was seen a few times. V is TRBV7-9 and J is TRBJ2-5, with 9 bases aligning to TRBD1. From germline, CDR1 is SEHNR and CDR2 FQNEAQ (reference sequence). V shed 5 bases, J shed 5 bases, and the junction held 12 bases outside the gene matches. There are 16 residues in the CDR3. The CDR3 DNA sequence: TGTGCCAGCAGCCCACTACAGGGGGCGAGGGAGGAGACCCAGTACTTC. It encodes CASSPLQGAREETQYF.

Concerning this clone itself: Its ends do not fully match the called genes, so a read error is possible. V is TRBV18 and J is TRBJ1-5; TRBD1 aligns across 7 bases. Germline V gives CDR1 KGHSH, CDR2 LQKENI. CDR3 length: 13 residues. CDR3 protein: CTSSRQGDQPQHF. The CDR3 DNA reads TGTACCAGCTCGCGACAGGGCGATCAGCCCCAGCATTTT.

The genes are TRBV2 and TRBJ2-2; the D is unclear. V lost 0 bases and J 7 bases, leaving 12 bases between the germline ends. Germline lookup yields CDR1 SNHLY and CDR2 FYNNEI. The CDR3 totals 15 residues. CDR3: CASSEARGVIGELFF. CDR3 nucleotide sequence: TGTGCCAGCAGTGAAGCGCGAGGCGTTATCGGGGAGCTGTTTTTT.